The 16 T cell receptor beta chains below were found in one sample sequenced in a study of T cell responses to AZD1222 COVID-19 vaccine. Data came from immunoSEQ multiplex PCR; TCRdb stores just in-frame clones and leaves some out. This table has about 120,000 clones, around 87% appearing once. The source was peripheral blood, collected on day 0 of AZD1222 vaccination. The origin of the receptors is an adult in good health.

The rearrangement joins TRBV10-3 to TRBJ1-4; D is uncertain. V dropped 4 bases and J dropped 0 bases, with 3 bases sitting between them. The CDR3 covers 13 residues. The V gene's germline CDR1 is ENHRY and CDR2 SYGVKD. The CDR3 DNA sequence: TGTGCCATCAGTGTCACAACTAATGAAAAACTGTTTTTT. Its translation is CAISVTTNEKLFF.

V usage is TRBV15 and J usage is TRBJ2-1, with 12 bases fitting TRBD2. Germline trimming cut 9 bases from V and 6 bases from J; bases unmatched to any gene: 6. Germline CDR1 LNHNV, CDR2 YYDKDF (reference sequence). The CDR3 sequence is 14 residues long. The CDR3 DNA reads as TGTGCCACGACTAGCGGGAGTATTGGCAATGAGCAGTTCTTC. Amino acid sequence: CATTSGSIGNEQFF.

This rearrangement joins TRBV5-1 to TRBJ2-7, with a weak D call TRBD1 (5 bases). This CDR3 has 12 residues. The germline gives CDR1 SGHRS, CDR2 YFSETQ. The germline V and J ends were trimmed by 1 base and 3 bases, with 5 bases remaining between them. CDR3 in amino acids: CASSLQGYEQYF. The CDR3 bases are TGCGCCAGCAGCTTGCAGGGCTACGAGCAGTACTTC.

The chain joins TRBV2 to TRBJ1-1, with TRBD1 identical over 9 bases. CDR3 size: 14 residues. Germline values: CDR1 SNHLY, CDR2 FYNNEI. After removal of 6 bases from V and 1 base from J, the junction contained 3 bases not matched to a gene. Here the CDR3 reads CASSADRGNTEAFF. The CDR3 DNA follows: TGTGCCAGCAGCGCGGACAGGGGGAACACTGAAGCTTTCTTT.

The chain joins TRBV9 to TRBJ2-1; TRBD2 matches 9 bases. This CDR3 has 17 amino acids. CDR1 is SGDLS and CDR2 is YYNGEE in the germline V gene. With V trimmed by 4 bases and J by 0 bases, 8 bases remained unmatched. The CDR3 loop reads CASSLGTSSSSYNEQFF. In DNA form, the CDR3 reads TGTGCCAGCAGCCTGGGGACTAGCTCAAGCTCCTACAATGAGCAGTTCTTC.

V and J are TRBV7-9 and TRBJ1-1; D call uncertain. In germline, CDR1 is SEHNR, CDR2 FQNEAQ (reference sequence). The CDR3 consists of 14 residues. Between the trimmed V and J ends, which lost 3 bases and 7 bases, there was a span of 15 bases. The CDR3 nucleotides read TGTGCCAGCAGCTTGGGAGTACAAGTGGGTGAAGCTTTCTTT. It codes for CASSLGVQVGEAFF.

The count of this clone is one. J is TRBJ2-7 and V is TRBV30; D might be TRBD1 or TRBD2, each matching 5 bases. V lost 4 bases and J lost 4, with 8 bases in between. Germline lookup yields CDR1 GTSNPN and CDR2 SVGIG (reference sequence). This CDR3 contains 11 residues. CDR3: CAWKRGYEQYF. CDR3 sequence (DNA): TGTGCCTGGAAGAGGGGTTACGAGCAGTACTTC. Drawing the rest from reference TRBV30 and TRBJ2-7, the complete variable domain is SQTIHQWPATLVQPVGSPLSLECTVEGTSNPNLYWYRQAAGRGLQLLFYSVGIGQISSEVPQNLSASRPQDRQFILSSKKLLLSDSGFYLCAWKRGYEQYFGPGTRLTVT.

The gene calls are TRBV5-4 and TRBJ1-2; unclear D gene. The CDR3 is made up of 13 amino acids. Germline-derived CDR1 and CDR2 are SGHNT and YYREEE (reference sequence). With 0 bases removed from V and 2 bases from J, the gap between germline ends came to 5 bases. The CDR3 loop is CASSLGRNYGYTF. CDR3 in DNA: TGTGCCAGCAGCTTGGGGCGGAACTATGGCTACACCTTC.

The rearrangement joins TRBV5-1 to TRBJ1-6; D unclear. CDR3 length equals 12 residues. The germline V gene encodes CDR1 SGHRS and CDR2 YFSETQ. V was clipped by 4 bases and J by 10 bases, with 9 bases between them. CDR3 nucleotide sequence: TGCGCCAGCAGCCTGGGTCAATCACCCCTCCACTTT. This translates into CASSLGQSPLHF.

This sequence joins TRBV7-9 and TRBJ1-4, with a possible D match to TRBD1 (6 bases). Per germline, CDR1 SEHNR and CDR2 FQNEAQ (reference sequence). The CDR3 is made up of 14 amino acids. The V end was cut by 3 bases, the J end by 4 bases, with 9 bases between. DNA for the CDR3: TGTGCCAGCAGCTTGGGGGCTCATAATGAAAAACTGTTTTTT. It specifies CASSLGAHNEKLFF.

The CDR3 sequence: CASSSPGKRDTQYF. In DNA, the CDR3 is TGTGCCAGCAGCAGCCCGGGGAAAAGGGATACGCAGTATTTT. The chain carries TRBV7-2 and TRBJ2-3, with D possibly TRBD2 on 5 matching bases. Trimming left V 5 bases short and J 6 bases short, with 15 bases between. The CDR3 length is 14 residues. CDR1 and CDR2 (germline): SGHTA, FQGNSA.

This clone was counted between two and nine times. The chain joins TRBV7-8 to TRBJ2-7, with TRBD1 identical over 7 bases. The CDR3 is 17 amino acids. V was clipped by 2 bases and J by 0 bases; unmatched bases: 10. Germline assignment: CDR1 SGHVS and CDR2 FQNEAQ. The CDR3 region is CASSLNHRQGLSYEQYF. The CDR3 DNA follows: TGTGCCAGCAGCTTAAATCATAGACAGGGCCTCTCCTACGAGCAGTACTTC. The whole variable domain, filled in from reference TRBV7-8 and TRBJ2-7, reads GAGVSQSPRYKVAKRGQDVALRCDPISGHVSLFWYQQALGQGPEFLTYFQNEAQLDKSGLPSDRFFAERPEGSVSTLKIQRTQQEDSAVYLCASSLNHRQGLSYEQYFGPGTRLTVT.

The chain has TRBV7-8 and TRBJ2-1, with D unclear. Germline V lookup: CDR1 SGHVS, CDR2 FQNEAQ. The CDR3 loop spans 12 amino acids. The V end lost 5 bases, the J end lost 8 bases, and 10 bases lay between the germline ends. The CDR3 here is CASSPAWDEQFF. The CDR3 coding sequence is TGTGCCAGCAGCCCCGCTTGGGATGAGCAGTTCTTC.

The CDR3 coding sequence is TGTGCCAGCAGCCCCAACCCCGACAAGACGGGTCAGCCCCAGCATTTT. Its protein product is CASSPNPDKTGQPQHF. This chain connects TRBV9 to TRBJ1-5, with unresolved D. Germline values: CDR1 SGDLS, CDR2 YYNGEE. The CDR3 sequence is 16 residues long. V lost 4 bases, J lost 6 bases, and 20 bases lay in between.

The rearrangement joins TRBV15 to TRBJ2-3, with D perhaps matching TRBD2 (6 bases). This CDR3 is built from 19 residues. Germline V gene sequence: CDR1 LNHNV, CDR2 YYDKDF (reference sequence). V lost 1 base and J 0 bases, leaving 20 bases between the germline ends. The CDR3 DNA follows: TGTGCCACCAGCAGAGCCTCCCGACCGGGACTTAAAAGCACAGATACGCAGTATTTT. Translation gives CATSRASRPGLKSTDTQYF.

This rearrangement joins TRBV18 to TRBJ2-3; tentative D call: TRBD1 (8 bases). The germline gives CDR1 KGHSH, CDR2 LQKENI. V was pared by 1 base and J by 3 bases, with 11 bases between. The CDR3 consists of 15 residues. DNA for the CDR3: TGTGCCAGCTCACCACAACAGGGGGGGACAGATACGCAGTATTTT. Amino acid sequence: CASSPQQGGTDTQYF. The full variable domain, its missing parts supplied by reference TRBV18 and TRBJ2-3, is NAGVMQNPRHLVRRRGQEARLRCSPMKGHSHVYWYRQLPEEGLKFMVYLQKENIIDESGMPKERFSAEFPKEGPSILRIQQVVRGDSAAYFCASSPQQGGTDTQYFGPGTRLTVL.